This TCR beta chain was found in a study of CD8 T cells in Susac syndrome. Sequencing targeted TCR beta in blood CD8+ and CD4+ T cells. The patients who served as multiple sclerosis controls were treatment-naive and had stable or active relapsing-remitting disease that fulfilled the revised McDonald criteria. An amount of RNA that ranged from about 0.45 to 1 ug was reverse transcribed with random hexamers. Amplification of TCR beta CDR3 used immunoSEQ multiplex PCR across 54 Vbeta and 13 Jbeta. Each CDR3 protein is one row after TCRdb ran MiXCR on the immunoSEQ multiplex PCR reads. The sample contains 150,000 to 200,000 distinct CDR3 sequences, roughly 95% of which appear only once. For this clonotype: Antigen: not known.

The germline V gene encodes CDR1 GTSNPN and CDR2 SVGIG (reference sequence). Trimming took off 0 bases at V and 3 bases at J, with 10 bases between the two ends. CDR3 length: 14 residues. The study's findings and limits: The study's TCR sequencing and HLA analysis drew on a certain number of individuals. That number was acknowledged as relatively small.

The chain couples TRBV30 to TRBJ2-3; D not resolved. This clonotype was obtained from a human donor with multiple sclerosis. Sequences were obtained from CD4+ T cells from PBMCs. CDR3 loop: CAWSVGRITDTQYF. CDR3 coding DNA: TGTGCCTGGAGTGTGGGCAGGATAACAGATACGCAGTATTTT.